This T cell receptor (beta chain) was documented in a study of shared clonotypes between healthy human individuals. Across the study: In total, the donors were two women and a few men aged 18 to 49. Study-level results: Naive subsets, compared against memory subsets, generally had larger estimated richness values. The study drew on few donors, limiting represented genetic and exposure-history diversity.

The germline V gene encodes CDR1 SGHNT and CDR2 YYREEE (reference sequence). CDR3 length: 14 amino acids. Methods used by the authors: Filtering of immunoSEQ junctional sequences could not match full-length read filtering. Repertoires were generated with immunoSEQ multiplex PCR, while TCRdb's copy carries only in-frame clones and drops some. V and J calls and clone size come straight from that table; D and trimming were deduced from the DNA. The data contain about 1.5 million clones, around 98% of them singletons. As concerns this clone: What it binds is not known.

V and J are TRBV5-4 and TRBJ1-2, with 7 positions matching TRBD1. Material for sequencing was naive CD4+ T cells sorted from blood. Regarding subset: CD45RA+ positively selected. This receptor was identified in a man between 25 and 39 years old in good health. CDR3 DNA: TGTGCGACCCGCCTTGGACGGACAGGCCATGGCTACACCTTC. This sequence encodes CATRLGRTGHGYTF.